These 15 T cell receptor beta chains were sequenced from one sample in a study of cytomegalovirus exposure and HLA in healthy donors. PCR employed 60 Vbeta and 13 Jbeta primers. Repertoires were generated with immunoSEQ multiplex PCR, while TCRdb's copy carries only in-frame clones and drops some. There are some 200,000 clones in the sample; roughly 80% occur only once, and about 2.6% lies in the top ten. The material sequenced was PBMCs. The receptors come from a woman in her 50s in good health and CMV-seropositive.

In the case of this clone: Other nucleotide sequences from this sample produce the same CDR3. The V and J genes are TRBV29-1 and TRBJ1-1, with TRBD1 matching over 7 bases. The length of the CDR3 is 13 residues. Germline loops: CDR1 SQVTM, CDR2 ANQGSEA. V lost 6 bases to trimming and J lost 0 bases; unmatched junction nucleotides: 4. The CDR3 sequence is CSVMGQLNTEAFF. CDR3 DNA: TGCAGCGTGATGGGACAGTTGAACACTGAAGCTTTCTTT.

This rearrangement joins TRBV9 to TRBJ2-2; 9 bases fit TRBD1. V shed 4 bases and J 4 bases; nucleotides not matched to a gene: 8. Germline CDR1 SGDLS, CDR2 YYNGEE. The CDR3 extends over 16 amino acids. The CDR3: CASSPFGTGITGELFF. CDR3 coding DNA: TGTGCCAGCAGCCCATTCGGGACAGGGATCACCGGGGAGCTGTTTTTT.

V and J are TRBV7-9 and TRBJ1-2; a weak D match, TRBD1 (5 bases). The V end was cut by 2 bases, the J end by 1 base, with 8 bases between. The germline CDR1 and CDR2 sequences are SEHNR and FQNEAQ (reference sequence). This CDR3 is built from 14 residues. The CDR3 spells CASSLLGVNYGYTF. DNA for the CDR3: TGTGCCAGCAGCTTACTAGGGGTTAACTATGGCTACACCTTC.

The V gene is TRBV5-1, the J gene TRBJ2-5; TRBD2 aligns across 9 bases. The CDR3 totals 15 residues. V lost 5 bases, J lost 4 bases, and 9 bases stayed unmatched. The germline CDR1 and CDR2 sequences are SGHRS and YFSETQ. The CDR3 is CASRPASGAPETQYF. The CDR3 coding sequence is TGCGCCAGCAGGCCTGCTAGCGGGGCTCCAGAGACCCAGTACTTC.

CDR3 bases: TGTGCCAGCAGCCTAGACAGGGTGGGTCAGCCCCAGCATTTT. It specifies CASSLDRVGQPQHF. This chain connects TRBV6-6 to TRBJ1-5, with TRBD1 matching 7 bases. Germline V gives CDR1 MNHNY, CDR2 SVGAGI (reference sequence). The CDR3 consists of 14 residues. V lost 6 bases and J lost 6; bases outside the gene matches: 8.

This clone was seen once. The chain is built from TRBV4-2 and TRBJ2-1; TRBD2 is a possible D gene (7 bases). CDR1 is LGHNA, CDR2 YNFKEQ, per germline. The germline V and J ends were trimmed by 0 bases and 10 bases, with 19 bases remaining between them. The CDR3 is 16 residues long. This chain's CDR3 is CASSQDQSGGRPEQFF. As DNA, the CDR3 is TGTGCCAGCAGCCAAGATCAGTCGGGGGGCCGTCCGGAGCAGTTCTTC.

This rearrangement joins TRBV11-3 to TRBJ1-6, with D unclear. The CDR3 is made up of 14 amino acids. The germline gives CDR1 SGHNT, CDR2 YENEEA. V was trimmed by 5 bases and J by 11 bases, leaving 16 bases between them. The CDR3 is CASSINLAIPPLHF. The CDR3 nucleotides are TGTGCCAGCAGCATAAATCTAGCGATCCCACCCCTCCACTTT.

The chain employs TRBV5-3 and TRBJ2-7; a possible D gene is TRBD2 (6 bases). TRBV5-3 is given ORF status, its function remaining uncertain. The CDR3 contains 12 residues. V was trimmed by 8 bases and J by 5 bases, leaving 14 bases between them. The CDR3 coding sequence is TGTGCCAGCAGCCGACTAGGGCACGAGCAGTACTTC. Protein sequence: CASSRLGHEQYF.

This clone was seen only once. V gene TRBV6-5 combines with J gene TRBJ2-7; possibly TRBD2 for D (5 bases). Germline assignment: CDR1 MNHEY and CDR2 SVGAGI. V was pared by 10 bases and J by 2 bases, with 15 bases between. The CDR3 totals 13 residues. In nucleotides, the CDR3 is TGTGCCACAGCTACAACGGGGACCTACGAGCAGTACTTC. Protein sequence: CATATTGTYEQYF.

V usage is TRBV28 and J usage is TRBJ1-2; 7 nucleotides line up with TRBD1. The J segment lost 5 bases and the V segment lost 5 bases, leaving 8 bases of the junction unmatched. This CDR3 has 14 amino acids. CDR1 MDHEN and CDR2 SYDVKM come from the germline V gene. The CDR3 nucleotides are TGTGCCAGCAGTCTCGGACAGGCAGCTTATGGCTACACCTTC. Translated, it gives CASSLGQAAYGYTF.

The chain is built from TRBV9 and TRBJ2-7, with 12 bases that match TRBD1. The CDR3 extends over 18 amino acids. J was trimmed by 2 bases and V by 0 bases; bases with no gene match: 9. The germline gives CDR1 SGDLS, CDR2 YYNGEE. In DNA form, the CDR3 reads TGTGCCAGCAGCGTAGGGGGACGGGACAGGGGGCCCCCCTACGAGCAGTACTTC. Translating gives CASSVGGRDRGPPYEQYF.

J is TRBJ2-7 and V is TRBV4-3; 7 nucleotides line up with TRBD2. CDR3 size: 15 residues. Germline V gives CDR1 LGHNA, CDR2 YSLEER. The junction had 6 bases not matched to a gene; V was cut back by 0 bases and J by 4 bases. This CDR3 reads CASSQEYWGGYEQYF. The DNA for the CDR3 is TGCGCCAGCAGCCAAGAATACTGGGGGGGGTACGAGCAGTACTTC.

The chain has TRBV5-1 and TRBJ1-6, with 9 bases that match TRBD1. The length of the CDR3 is 17 residues. V lost 1 base to trimming and J lost 6 bases; unmatched junction nucleotides: 8. Germline CDR1 is SGHRS and CDR2 is YFSETQ. In DNA form, the CDR3 reads TGCGCCAGCAGCTTGTCACAGGGGGCGATGAGTAATTCACCCCTCCACTTT. Translated: CASSLSQGAMSNSPLHF.

The chain joins TRBV7-2 to TRBJ2-5; a weak D match, TRBD1 (5 bases). Germline CDR1 SGHTA, CDR2 FQGNSA. The CDR3 has 13 amino acids. Trimming pared 4 bases from V and 4 bases from J, leaving 10 bases between. The CDR3: CASSSTGAETQYF. DNA for the CDR3: TGTGCCAGCAGCTCCACAGGAGCAGAGACCCAGTACTTC.

The V call is TRBV5-6, the J call TRBJ2-7; no clear D. This CDR3 comprises 12 residues. CDR1 is SGHDT and CDR2 is YYEEEE in the germline V gene. Trimming pared 2 bases from V and 1 base from J, leaving 4 bases between. CDR3 sequence (DNA): TGTGCCAGCAGCTTCCAATCCTACGAGCAGTACTTC. Its protein product is CASSFQSYEQYF.